What follows is one T cell receptor beta chain and its context. The target antigen is unknown. The data originate from a study of a mutant IDH1 vaccine in newly diagnosed glioma. Study-wide background: Visit V12 happened at week 35; visit V13 happened at week 47.

The time point denotes: week 47, end of study. The investigators gave 300 ug of mutant IDH1 20-mer peptide in each vaccine dose, together with topical imiquimod. Germline V gene lookup returns CDR1 MNHEY and CDR2 SMNVEV (reference sequence). The CDR3 is 14 amino acids. Trimming took off 4 bases at V and 0 bases at J, with 4 bases between the two ends. Profiled with immunoSEQ multiplex PCR; TCRdb holds only in-frame clones, not every one. The top ten clones hold around 5% of a sample with tens of thousands of clones, more than 80% of them seen once. Sequencing was performed on PBMCs, taken from a glioma patient whose treatment included an IDH1 peptide vaccine. The receptor was derived from a man aged 40-50 years with glioma. The genes are TRBV27 and TRBJ2-6; D gene uncertain. The chain's CDR3 is CASSSRSGANVLTF. CDR3 in DNA: TGTGCCAGCAGTTCCCGCTCTGGGGCCAACGTCCTGACTTTC. The whole variable domain, filled in from reference TRBV27 and TRBJ2-6, reads EAQVTQNPRYLITVTGKKLTVTCSQNMNHEYMSWYRQDPGLGLRQIYYSMNVEVTDKGDVPEGYKVSRKEKRNFPLILESPSPNQTSLYFCASSSRSGANVLTFGAGSRLTVL.